This TCR beta chain appears in the sequencing data of a study of CD8+CD57+ T cells in acquired aplastic anemia (dated by TCRdb to 2016 to 2019). A note on the overall study: DNA extracted from sorted CD4+ and CD8+ cells had a mean of approximately 3.4 ug, with a range of 0.2 to 27.4 ug. CD8+CD57+ expansion was defined as frequency above the mean frequency observed in healthy subjects.

The patients picked for sequencing were ones in whom flow cytometry had shown an expansion of CD8+CD57+ cells. Every patient had severe acquired aplastic anemia, diagnosed using the International Study of Aplastic Anemia and Agranulocytosis and Camitta criteria. Patients had received no therapy at the time of blood sampling. The study deep-sequenced TCR repertoires of sorted CD4+ and CD8+ blood T cells from severe aplastic anemia patients and healthy subjects. In the USA, patient enrollment took place under clinicaltrials.gov protocols 00001620, 01623167, 00001397, 00071045, 00081523 and 00961064. Ficoll-Paque density gradient centrifugation was used to isolate peripheral blood mononuclear cells. Before DNA extraction, CD4+ and CD8+ T cells were sorted by FACS or by magnetic beads. Concerning this clonotype: Its antigen specificity is not known. Nothing much larger sits one base from this clone, and base qualities are not available.

V is reduced by 2 bases and J by 5 bases, leaving a spacing of 9 bases between them. Counted from cysteine to phenylalanine, this CDR3 has 13 amino acids. Only the CDR3 portion is preserved as DNA: 39 bases, with reading frame beginning at the first base. From a lookup of the germline V gene (reference sequence), CDR1 and CDR2 are LNHDA and SQIVND. Overall results and qualifications from the work: Between patients and healthy controls, no significant difference in CD8+ Simpson's diversity was found (P=0.060). About 29 CD8+ CDR3 sequences were found to be shared between patients and controls, but these sequences appeared to be highly expressed in patients and within the immunodominant clones of the patients.

Genomic DNA was used as template for profiling of TCR beta VDJ combinations and CDR3 sequences. An Illumina HiSeq 2000 was the platform used for TCR repertoire sequencing. Regarding the original processing steps: TRBV/TRBJ rearrangement plots, CDR3 size and DJ length profiles, and Simpson's diversity index were used to assess repertoires. The immunodominant clone was defined as the most abundant DNA sequence in deep sequencing data. CDR3 amino acid sequences were screened for sharing across subjects and were compared with published repertoires and the VDJdb database. TCRdb trimmed public reads at Q25 via fastp, called clones via MiXCR and kept in-frame beta chains. Each CDR3 protein gets just one entry, which takes the most common genes and DNA from the rows behind it. TCRdb, rather than the study authors, made the V and J calls. A total of 100,000 to 150,000 distinct CDR3 sequences appear in this sample, about two fifths of them only once. 2% to 3% of the sample goes to the ten largest clones.

The V and J genes are TRBV19 and TRBJ1-1; 5 matching bases give a weak D call of TRBD1. The receptor comes from a human donor with aplastic anemia. Sequenced material: sorted CD4+, CD8+, or CD8+CD57+ T cells (not recorded which) from PBMCs. The bases are TGTGCCAGTAGTATAAGGGGTAGGACTGAAGCTTTCTTT. Translated, it reads CASSIRGRTEAFF.